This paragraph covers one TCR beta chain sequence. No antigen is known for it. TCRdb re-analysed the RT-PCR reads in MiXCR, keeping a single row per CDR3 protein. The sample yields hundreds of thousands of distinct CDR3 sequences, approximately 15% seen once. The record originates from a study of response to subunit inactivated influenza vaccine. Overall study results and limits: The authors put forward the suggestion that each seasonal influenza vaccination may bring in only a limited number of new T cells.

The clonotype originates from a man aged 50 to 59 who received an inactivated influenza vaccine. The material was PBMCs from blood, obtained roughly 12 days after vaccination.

In DNA form, the CDR3 reads TGTGCCAGCAGCCCAACACTTGGGGGCACTGAAGCTTTCTTT. Amino acid sequence: CASSPTLGGTEAFF. The genes are TRBV3-1 and TRBJ1-1; TRBD1 might be the D (5 bases). The V and J ends lost 4 bases and 4 bases respectively, with 13 bases between them. This CDR3 is built from 14 residues. Looked up from germline, CDR1 is LGHDT and CDR2 is YNNKEL (reference sequence).